Sequencing of this TCR beta chain was carried out in a study of glioma-infiltrating T cells. This CDR3 has 15 amino acids. Germline V gene data show CDR1 as DFQATT and CDR2 as SNEGSKA (reference sequence). V was cut by 6 bases and J by 5 bases, with 23 bases left in between. Points on this clonotype: Its cognate antigen is unknown. Here the CDR3 omits its conserved ending phenylalanine or tryptophan, so a read error is the likely source.

The study's findings and limits: Patients with low tissue-blood divergence carried a signature set of shared blood CDR3 motifs.

TCR alpha and beta CDR3 regions were amplified from RNA using iRepertoire nested multiplex PCR. TCRdb independently ran MiXCR on the multiplex PCR reads; one entry per CDR3 protein. Among about 410,000 distinct CDR3 sequences listed, roughly two fifths were seen once. The source is a human donor with low-grade glioma or glioblastoma, undergoing nonglioma brain surgery, or in good health (not recorded which). This rearrangement joins TRBV20-1 to TRBJ2-7; TRBD2 is a possible D gene (6 bases). What was sequenced was glioma tissue, nonneoplastic brain tissue, or PBMCs (not recorded which). CDR3 in amino acids: CSAYSPRTSSHEQYY. As DNA, the CDR3 is TGCAGTGCCTACTCCCCAAGAACTAGCTCACACGAGCAGTACTAC.